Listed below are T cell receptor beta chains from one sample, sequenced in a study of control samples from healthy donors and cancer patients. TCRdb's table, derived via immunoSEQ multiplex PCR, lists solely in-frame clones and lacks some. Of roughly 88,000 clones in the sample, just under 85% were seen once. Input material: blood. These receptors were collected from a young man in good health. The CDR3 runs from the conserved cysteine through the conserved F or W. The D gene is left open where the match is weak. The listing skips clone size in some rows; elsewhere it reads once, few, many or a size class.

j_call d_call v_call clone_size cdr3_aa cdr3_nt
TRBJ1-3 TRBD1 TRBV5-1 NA CASSLTTGTIGNTIYF TGCGCCAGCAGCTTAACGACAGGGACTATCGGAAACACCATATATTTT
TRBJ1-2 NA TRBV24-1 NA CATSDGGSLGYGYTF TGTGCCACCAGTGATGGGGGTTCCTTGGGCTATGGCTACACCTTC
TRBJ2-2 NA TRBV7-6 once CASSLEDSNTGELFF TGTGCCAGCAGCTTAGAGGACAGCAACACCGGGGAGCTGTTTTTT
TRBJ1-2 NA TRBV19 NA CASSPQTATPSYGYTF TGTGCCAGTAGTCCCCAGACAGCCACTCCCTCCTATGGCTACACCTTC
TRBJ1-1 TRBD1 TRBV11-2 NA CASSTGQGSTEAFF TGTGCCAGCAGCACCGGACAGGGTTCCACTGAAGCTTTCTTT
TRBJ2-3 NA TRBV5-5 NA CASSYDWLNTQYF TGTGCCAGCAGCTACGATTGGCTGAATACGCAGTATTTT
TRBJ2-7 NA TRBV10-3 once CAISETGFAVEQYF TGTGCCATCAGTGAGACGGGTTTTGCCGTCGAGCAGTACTTC
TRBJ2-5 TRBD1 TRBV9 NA CASSATGTGIWETQYF TGTGCCAGCAGCGCCACCGGGACAGGGATCTGGGAGACCCAGTACTTC
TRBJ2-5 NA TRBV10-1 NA CASSEWGTQETQYF TGCGCCAGCAGTGAATGGGGGACCCAAGAGACCCAGTACTTC
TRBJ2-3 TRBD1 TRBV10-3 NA CASRTGEIDTQYF TGTGCCTCCAGGACAGGGGAGATAGATACGCAGTATTTT
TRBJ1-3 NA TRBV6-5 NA CASRRRGAYGNTIYF TGTGCCAGCCGCCGACGAGGGGCCTATGGAAACACCATATATTTT
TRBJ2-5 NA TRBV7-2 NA CASSLSGGGLYETQYF TGTGCCAGCAGCTTATCAGGGGGGGGGCTATACGAGACCCAGTACTTC
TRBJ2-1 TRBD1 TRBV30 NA CAWSPQTGSAFF TGTGCCTGGAGTCCTCAGACAGGGTCAGCGTTCTTC
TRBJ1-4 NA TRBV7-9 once CASSLAGTGNEKLFF TGTGCCAGCAGCTTAGCCGGGACTGGAAATGAAAAACTGTTTTTT
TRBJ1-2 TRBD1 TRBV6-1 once CASSEGGGTVDGYTF TGTGCCAGCAGTGAAGGGGGCGGGACAGTCGATGGCTACACCTTC
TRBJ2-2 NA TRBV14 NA CASSQVLPGELFF TGTGCCAGCAGCCAAGTTTTGCCCGGGGAGCTGTTTTTT
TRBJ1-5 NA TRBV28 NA CASSQPSDRQPQHF TGTGCCAGCAGTCAGCCTTCGGACCGACAGCCCCAGCATTTT
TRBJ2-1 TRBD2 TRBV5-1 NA CASSFNGGAIDEQFF TGCGCCAGCAGCTTTAACGGGGGGGCCATAGATGAGCAGTTCTTC
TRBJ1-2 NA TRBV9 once CASSATWDGRSGGYTF TGTGCCAGCAGCGCGACCTGGGACGGACGAAGCGGGGGCTACACCTTC
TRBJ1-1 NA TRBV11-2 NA CASSASVWGMNTEAFF TGTGCCAGCAGCGCTTCGGTTTGGGGGATGAACACTGAAGCTTTCTTT